This TCR beta chain was documented in a study of blood T cell repertoires in COVID-19. Study as a whole: Spain, Italy and the United States supplied samples that represented acute and convalescent COVID-19.

This clone has only one observation. In the original workflow: Estimation of nucleated cell counts relied on the amplification of reference gene primers. The assay was immunoSEQ multiplex PCR, and TCRdb's table has in-frame clones only and misses some. Clonal size and the V and J genes are those of that table, whereas D and trimming came from the DNA. The sample has under 250,000 clones, approximately 85% seen once. Trimming took off 2 bases at V and 4 bases at J, with 12 bases between the two ends. This CDR3 has 14 amino acids. Germline V gene data show CDR1 as SGDLS and CDR2 as YYNGEE. Residents of around 24 US areas, aged roughly 18 to 90 years, made up the participants. Clinical history reported by participants formed the basis on which cohorts were assigned.

This rearrangement joins TRBV9 to TRBJ1-2; no definite D call. Sequenced: PBMCs or T cells enriched from blood (not recorded which). The sequence was obtained from a woman in her 50s with acute COVID-19. In DNA form, the CDR3 reads TGTGCCAGCAGCGTCGGGAGGATCCCCTATGGCTACACCTTC. It translates to CASSVGRIPYGYTF.